The 12 T cell receptor beta chains in this list originate from one sample, sequenced in a study of cytomegalovirus exposure and HLA in healthy donors (TCRdb year 2017). Preparation of the library involved the immunoSEQ multiplex PCR assay. TCRdb re-hosts the immuneACCESS table, in-frame sequences only. Its copies lack some clones; in the studies checked, an unresolved V gene accounts for under half of them, and the cause for the rest is not known. For this sample there are approximately 270,000 clones; 90% appear just once. Together, the top ten hold 0.3% to 0.4% of the sample. The sample consisted of PBMCs. These receptor sequences come from a woman aged 18-35 years in good health and CMV-seronegative.

The chain carries TRBV23-1 and TRBJ1-2, with D hard to call. TRBV23-1 is an ORF for which the function is uncertain. V lost 9 bases and J lost 0, with 11 bases in between. The CDR3 runs 13 residues. The DNA of the CDR3 is TGCGCCAGGCCTGCGTCCCCTAACTATGGCTACACCTTC. This translates into CARPASPNYGYTF.

This clone was counted between two and nine times. The genes are TRBV19 and TRBJ1-2; D remains ambiguous. Trimming cost V 7 bases and J 2 bases, with 17 bases left between them. The germline CDR1 and CDR2 sequences are LNHDA and SQIVND (reference sequence). The CDR3 is 15 amino acids. CDR3 coding DNA: TGTGCCAGTACTCCCACTGCCGTCGCCAACTATGGCTACACCTTC. Protein: CASTPTAVANYGYTF. Complete variable domain (other parts from reference TRBV19 and TRBJ1-2): DGGITQSPKYLFRKEGQNVTLSCEQNLNHDAMYWYRQDPGQGLRLIYYSQIVNDFQKGDIAEGYSVSREKKESFPLTVTSAQKNPTAFYLCASTPTAVANYGYTFGSGTRLTVV.

The V call is TRBV28, the J call TRBJ1-5; perhaps TRBD1 as D (5 bases). This CDR3 is 13 amino acids long. Germline V gives CDR1 MDHEN, CDR2 SYDVKM. V was clipped by 5 bases and J by 6 bases, with 11 bases between them. CDR3 residues: CASSVGVGQPQHF. The CDR3, as DNA: TGTGCCAGCAGTGTAGGGGTGGGTCAGCCCCAGCATTTT.

This rearrangement joins TRBV11-2 to TRBJ2-5, with 7 bases fitting TRBD1. Germline V CDR1 and CDR2: SGHAT, FQNNGV. The CDR3 sequence is 16 residues long. The ends lost 5 bases at V and 3 bases at J; junction bases unmatched: 12. In DNA form, the CDR3 reads TGTGCCAGCAGCGGTTACAGGGGAGCTCCGGAAGAGACCCAGTACTTC. This encodes CASSGYRGAPEETQYF.

The chain has TRBV5-4 and TRBJ1-5, with unresolved D. CDR1 and CDR2 (germline): SGHNT, YYREEE (reference sequence). The CDR3 loop spans 12 amino acids. V lost 4 bases and J 2 bases, leaving 4 bases between the germline ends. The DNA for the CDR3 is TGTGCCAGCAGCGCAGGCAATCAGCCCCAGCATTTT. Its protein is CASSAGNQPQHF.

This clone was counted a single time. The CDR3 loop reads CASSEGSEVYEQFF. The CDR3 region has the DNA TGTGCCAGCAGCGAGGGATCGGAGGTCTATGAGCAGTTCTTC. The rearrangement links TRBV9 to TRBJ2-1; weak D call: TRBD2 (5 bases). The CDR3 covers 14 residues. Between the trimmed V and J ends, which lost 3 bases and 8 bases, there was a span of 15 bases. CDR1 and CDR2 (germline): SGDLS, YYNGEE.

This sequence joins TRBV30 and TRBJ1-5; D perhaps matches TRBD1 (5 bases). The CDR3 loop spans 13 amino acids. V gave up 1 base and J gave up 7 bases, with 11 bases separating them. The germline gives CDR1 GTSNPN, CDR2 SVGIG (reference sequence). CDR3 in DNA: TGTGCCTGGAGTGCGCAGGGTTTACAGCCCCAGCATTTT. This encodes CAWSAQGLQPQHF.

The V and J genes are TRBV28 and TRBJ1-2, with 10 bases aligning to TRBD1. The CDR3 totals 16 residues. Germline loops: CDR1 MDHEN, CDR2 SYDVKM. J lost 1 base, V lost 7 bases, and 9 bases had no gene match. The CDR3 nucleotides are TGTGCCAGCACCAAAAGGCGGGACAGGGGTAACTATGGCTACACCTTC. Protein: CASTKRRDRGNYGYTF.

Details on this clone: Within the sample, other DNA sequences also encode this same CDR3. J is TRBJ1-5 and V is TRBV28; 8 bases fit TRBD1. J was trimmed by 3 bases and V by 6 bases; bases with no gene match: 4. Germline-derived CDR1 and CDR2 are MDHEN and SYDVKM. This CDR3 spans 14 amino acids. The CDR3 is CASRAGGPNQPQHF. The CDR3 DNA sequence: TGTGCCAGCAGAGCAGGGGGCCCCAATCAGCCCCAGCATTTT.

V and J are TRBV10-1 and TRBJ2-7; 11 bases align to TRBD2. The CDR3 covers 19 residues. Germline CDR1 is WNHNN and CDR2 is SYGVQD (reference sequence). J gave up 3 bases and V 0 bases, and 13 bases lay outside the gene matches. The chain's CDR3 is CASSESKMGTSGMDYEQYF. For the CDR3, the DNA is TGCGCCAGCAGTGAGTCGAAGATGGGGACTAGCGGAATGGACTACGAGCAGTACTTC.

The chain is built from TRBV28 and TRBJ2-7; D is possibly TRBD1 (6 bases). Germline V lookup: CDR1 MDHEN, CDR2 SYDVKM. The CDR3 is 14 residues long. V lost 3 bases to trimming and J lost 1 base, with 10 bases between them. CDR3 DNA sequence: TGTGCCAGCAGTTTCGAGACAGGATCCTACGAGCAGTACTTC. Translating it yields CASSFETGSYEQYF.

The count of this clone is one. At one of its ends the junction is not consistent with the germline gene, which may arise from a read error. The V gene is TRBV29-1, the J gene TRBJ2-5, with D possibly being TRBD2 (6 bases). CDR3 size: 11 residues. Germline-derived CDR1 and CDR2 are SQVTM and ANQGSEA. CDR3 DNA sequence: TGCAGCGTCAGTAGCGGAGAGCCCCAGTACTTC. It specifies CSVSSGEPQYF.